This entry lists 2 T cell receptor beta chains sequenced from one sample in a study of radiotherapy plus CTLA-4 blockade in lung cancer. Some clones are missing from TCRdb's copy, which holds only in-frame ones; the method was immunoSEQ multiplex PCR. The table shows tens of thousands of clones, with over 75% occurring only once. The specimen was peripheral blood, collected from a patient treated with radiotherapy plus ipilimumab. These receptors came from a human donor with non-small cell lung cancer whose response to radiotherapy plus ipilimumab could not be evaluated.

Here the CDR3 reads CASRMGQEAFF. CDR3 DNA: TGTGCCAGCAGAATGGGACAGGAAGCTTTCTTT. V usage is TRBV6-6 and J usage is TRBJ1-1, with 7 bases identical to TRBD1. Germline V CDR1 and CDR2: MNHNY, SVGAGI (reference sequence). Trimming at V came to 6 bases and at J to 8 bases, leaving 3 bases not matched to a gene. The CDR3 consists of 11 residues.

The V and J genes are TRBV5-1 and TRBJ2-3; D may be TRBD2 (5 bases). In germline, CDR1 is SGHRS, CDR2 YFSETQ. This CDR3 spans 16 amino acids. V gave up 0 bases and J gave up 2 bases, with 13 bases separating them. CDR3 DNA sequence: TGCGCCAGCAGCTTGGTGGGAGAGGGTCTCACAGATACGCAGTATTTT. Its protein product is CASSLVGEGLTDTQYF.